This T cell receptor beta chain was sequenced for a study of cytomegalovirus exposure and HLA in healthy donors. Here immunoSEQ multiplex PCR was the method, and the copy in TCRdb shows in-frame clones only, minus some. The data show around 300,000 clones, 65% to 90% seen once. There are 13 residues in the CDR3. Unmatched junction bases numbered 2, after V lost 3 bases and J lost 4 bases. Germline V gene data show CDR1 as GTSNPN and CDR2 as SVGIG (reference sequence). The chain employs TRBV30 and TRBJ2-7; 11 nucleotides agree with TRBD2. Sequencing was performed on PBMCs. The TCR was taken from a woman in her late teens or twenties in good health and CMV-seronegative. Here the CDR3 reads CAWRTSGEYEQYF. CDR3 DNA sequence: TGTGCCTGGAGGACTAGCGGGGAATACGAGCAGTACTTC.